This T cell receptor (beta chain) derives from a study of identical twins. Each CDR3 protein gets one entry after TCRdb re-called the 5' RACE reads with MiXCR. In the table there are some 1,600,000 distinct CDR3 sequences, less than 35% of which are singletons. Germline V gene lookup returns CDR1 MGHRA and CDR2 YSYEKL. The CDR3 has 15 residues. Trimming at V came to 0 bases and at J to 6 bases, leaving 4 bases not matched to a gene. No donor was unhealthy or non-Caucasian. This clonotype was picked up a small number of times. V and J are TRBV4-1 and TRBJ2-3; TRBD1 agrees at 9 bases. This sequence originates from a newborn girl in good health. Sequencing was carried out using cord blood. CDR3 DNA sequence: TGCGCCAGCAGCCAAGAACAGGGGGCGTCGGATACGCAGTATTTT. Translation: CASSQEQGASDTQYF.